This TCR beta chain comes out of a study of T cells in Graves' hyperthyroidism and ophthalmopathy. Study observations and caveats: Most clonotypes that expanded in the thyroid above 0.001 also showed up in blood.

Researchers took RNA transcripts and amplified the TCR beta CDR3 regions from them. The TCR CDR3 was amplified in a first-round RT-PCR using the HTBI primer set. MiXCR was run by TCRdb on the multiplex PCR reads, yielding one entry per CDR3 protein. The sample lists about 49,000 distinct CDR3 sequences; about 53% were seen once. Germline values: CDR1 SGHDT, CDR2 YYEEEE. There are 17 residues in the CDR3. With V trimmed by 4 bases and J by 4 bases, 12 bases remained unmatched. Concerning this clonotype: Its target is not known.

The sequenced material came from peripheral blood or thyroid tissue (not recorded which). The chain links TRBV5-6 to TRBJ2-5; 11 nucleotides agree with TRBD2. The receptor comes from a man between 18 and 35 years old with Graves' hyperthyroidism. The CDR3 DNA reads TGTGCCAGCAGCGCGGAACTAGCGGGAGTGGAAGGAGAGACCCAGTACTTC. Translation gives CASSAELAGVEGETQYF.